Sequencing of this TCR beta chain was carried out in a study of long-term antiretroviral therapy in people with HIV. About this clone itself: Antigen unknown.

Points from the study as a whole: Clones with expansion before ART led the repertoire at all time points. Repertoires in HIV (unlike those of controls) had narrower CDR3 length ranges.

The CDR3 spans 15 residues. The J segment lost 5 bases and the V segment lost 3 bases, leaving 6 bases of the junction unmatched. Germline-derived CDR1 and CDR2 are SGHTA and FQGNSA. Investigators performed immunoSEQ version v3.0 at survey level. Data came from immunoSEQ multiplex PCR; TCRdb stores just in-frame clones and leaves some out. The sample lists 15,000 to 20,000 clones, roughly four fifths occurring once. The starting material was unsorted PBMCs, obtained 2.2 years after starting antiretroviral therapy. The sequence derives from a man in his fifties with HIV. The chain joins TRBV7-2 to TRBJ1-5, with TRBD1 matching 8 bases. The CDR3 is CASSLVTGVDQPQHF. CDR3 DNA sequence: TGTGCCAGCAGCTTGGTGACAGGGGTGGATCAGCCCCAGCATTTT.